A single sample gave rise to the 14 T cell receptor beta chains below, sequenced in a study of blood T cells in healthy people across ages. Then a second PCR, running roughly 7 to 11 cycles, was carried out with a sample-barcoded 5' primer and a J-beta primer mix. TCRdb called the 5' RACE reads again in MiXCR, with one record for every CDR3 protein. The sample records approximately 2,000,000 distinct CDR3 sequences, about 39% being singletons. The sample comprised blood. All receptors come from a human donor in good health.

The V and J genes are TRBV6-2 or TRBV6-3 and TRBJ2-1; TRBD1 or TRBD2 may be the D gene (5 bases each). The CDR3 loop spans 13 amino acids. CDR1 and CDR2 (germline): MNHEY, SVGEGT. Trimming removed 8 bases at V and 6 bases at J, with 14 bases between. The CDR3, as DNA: TGTGCCAGCTTACCCGGGACCTTCAATGAGCAGTTCTTC. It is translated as CASLPGTFNEQFF.

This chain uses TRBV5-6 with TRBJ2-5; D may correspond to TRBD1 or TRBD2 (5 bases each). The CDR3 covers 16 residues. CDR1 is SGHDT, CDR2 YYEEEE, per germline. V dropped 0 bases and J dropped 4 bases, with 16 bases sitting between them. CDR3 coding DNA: TGTGCCAGCAGCTTGGACGGGACCTCCTTCTTAGAGACCCAGTACTTC. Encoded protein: CASSLDGTSFLETQYF.

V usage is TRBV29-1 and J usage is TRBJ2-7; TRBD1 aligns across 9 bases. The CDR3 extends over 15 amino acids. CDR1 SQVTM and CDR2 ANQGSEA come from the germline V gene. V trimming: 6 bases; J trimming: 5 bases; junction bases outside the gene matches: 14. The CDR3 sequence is CSVPGGQGKVDEQYF. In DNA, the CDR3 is TGCAGCGTCCCAGGGGGACAGGGAAAGGTAGACGAGCAGTACTTC.

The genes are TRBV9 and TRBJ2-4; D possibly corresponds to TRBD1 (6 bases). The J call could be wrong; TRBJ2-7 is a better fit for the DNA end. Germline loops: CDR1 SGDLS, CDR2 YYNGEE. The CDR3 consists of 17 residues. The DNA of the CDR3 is TGTGCCAGCAGCGTCCCAAGTTGGGACAAAAGGGGCTACGAGCAGTACTTC. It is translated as CASSVPSWDKRGYEQYF.

The CDR3 here is CAWSIGQETQYF. The CDR3 nucleotides are TGTGCCTGGAGTATCGGACAAGAGACCCAGTACTTC. The rearrangement uses TRBV30 and TRBJ2-5; D is unclear. The CDR3 has 12 residues. V lost 2 bases and J 2 bases, leaving 6 bases between the germline ends. Looked up from germline, CDR1 is GTSNPN and CDR2 is SVGIG (reference sequence).

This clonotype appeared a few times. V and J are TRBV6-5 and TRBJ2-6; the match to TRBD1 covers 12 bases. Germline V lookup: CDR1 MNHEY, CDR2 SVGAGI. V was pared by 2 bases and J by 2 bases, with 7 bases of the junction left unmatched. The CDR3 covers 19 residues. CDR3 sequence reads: CASSYDGGQGAAGANVLTF. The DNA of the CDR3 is TGTGCCAGCAGTTACGACGGGGGACAGGGGGCGGCTGGGGCCAACGTCCTGACTTTC.

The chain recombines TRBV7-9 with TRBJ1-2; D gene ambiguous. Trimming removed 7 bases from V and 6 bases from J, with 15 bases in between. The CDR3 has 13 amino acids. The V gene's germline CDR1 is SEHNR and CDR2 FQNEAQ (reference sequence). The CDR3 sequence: CASTTSYRDGYTF. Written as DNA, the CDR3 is TGTGCCAGCACCACAAGCTACAGAGATGGCTACACCTTC.

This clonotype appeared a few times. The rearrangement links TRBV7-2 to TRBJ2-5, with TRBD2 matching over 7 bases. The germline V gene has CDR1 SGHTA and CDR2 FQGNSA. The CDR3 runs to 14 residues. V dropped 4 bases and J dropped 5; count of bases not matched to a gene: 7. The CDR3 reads CASSSNGLVETQYF. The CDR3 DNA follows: TGTGCCAGCAGCTCGAACGGACTAGTGGAGACCCAGTACTTC.

The CDR3 loop reads CASSRGSPGANVLTF. The CDR3 nucleotides are TGTGCCAGCAGTAGGGGGTCACCTGGGGCCAACGTCCTGACTTTC. The rearrangement uses TRBV7-9 and TRBJ2-6, with a weak D call TRBD1 (6 bases). V shed 6 bases and J shed 2 bases, with 11 bases lying between them. CDR3 length: 15 residues. CDR1 SEHNR and CDR2 FQNEAQ come from the germline V gene (reference sequence).

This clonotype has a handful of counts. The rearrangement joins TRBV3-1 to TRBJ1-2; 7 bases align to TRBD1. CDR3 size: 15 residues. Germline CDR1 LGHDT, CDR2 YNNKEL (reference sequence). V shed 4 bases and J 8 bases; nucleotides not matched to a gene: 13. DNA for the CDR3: TGTGCCAGCAGCCCCCCAGGGGGGACCAACGGGGGCTACACCTTC. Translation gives CASSPPGGTNGGYTF.

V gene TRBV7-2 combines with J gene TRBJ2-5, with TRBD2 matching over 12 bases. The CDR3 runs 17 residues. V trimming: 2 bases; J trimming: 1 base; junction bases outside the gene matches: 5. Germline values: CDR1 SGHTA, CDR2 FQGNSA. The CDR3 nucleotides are TGTGCCAGCAGCTTAAAGAGGACTAGCGGGACCCAAGAGACCCAGTACTTC. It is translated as CASSLKRTSGTQETQYF.

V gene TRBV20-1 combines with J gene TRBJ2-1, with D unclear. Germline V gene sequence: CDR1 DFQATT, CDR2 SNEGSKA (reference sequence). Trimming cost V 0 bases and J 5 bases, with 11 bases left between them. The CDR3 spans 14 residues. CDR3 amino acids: CSARDFLGDNEQFF. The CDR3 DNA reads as TGCAGTGCTAGAGACTTCCTCGGAGACAATGAGCAGTTCTTC.

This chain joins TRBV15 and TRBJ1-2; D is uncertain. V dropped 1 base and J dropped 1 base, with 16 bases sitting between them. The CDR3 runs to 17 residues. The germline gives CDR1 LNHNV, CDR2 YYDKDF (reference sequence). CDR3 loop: CATSRGMVSPLNYGYTF. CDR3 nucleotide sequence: TGTGCCACCAGCAGAGGAATGGTCTCACCCCTTAACTATGGCTACACCTTC.

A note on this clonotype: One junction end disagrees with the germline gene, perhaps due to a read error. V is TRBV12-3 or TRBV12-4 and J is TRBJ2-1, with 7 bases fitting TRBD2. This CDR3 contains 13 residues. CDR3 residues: CANSPIRDYGQFF. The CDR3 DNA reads TGTGCCAACAGTCCAATCCGGGACTATGGGCAGTTCTTC.